Listed here are 14 T cell receptor beta chains from one sample, sequenced in a study of cytomegalovirus exposure and HLA in healthy donors (dated by TCRdb to 2016 to 2017). Library method: the immunoSEQ multiplex PCR assay. What TCRdb holds here is the immuneACCESS table cut down to in-frame rearrangements. Part of the clones is not present; checked against another copy, under half of the missing clones reflect an unresolved V gene, and the others are unexplained. The sample contains about 130,000 clones, 88% of them found a single time. Approximately 1.5% of the sample is held by the ten biggest clonotypes. Source material: PBMCs. These receptors all come from a man under 40 in good health and CMV-seronegative.

V and J are TRBV27 and TRBJ2-5, with 10 bases identical to TRBD2. Germline V gives CDR1 MNHEY, CDR2 SMNVEV (reference sequence). With 2 bases clipped from V and 7 bases from J, the junction kept 13 bases outside the gene matches. The length of the CDR3 is 17 residues. Here the CDR3 DNA reads TGTGCCAGCAGTTTAAGCCCCGCTAGCGGGAGCACGGGGACCCAGTACTTC. Its protein product is CASSLSPASGSTGTQYF.

The chain uses TRBV5-1 and TRBJ2-1; TRBD1 aligns across 11 bases. Germline CDR1 and CDR2: SGHRS and YFSETQ. This CDR3 comprises 14 residues. The V and J ends lost 4 bases and 10 bases, in that order; junction bases with no gene match: 7. CDR3 residues: CASSLGQGAREQFF. The DNA for the CDR3 is TGCGCCAGCAGCCTCGGACAGGGGGCGCGAGAGCAGTTCTTC.

V gene TRBV6-5 combines with J gene TRBJ2-1; TRBD1 aligns across 7 bases. This CDR3 spans 15 amino acids. The germline gives CDR1 MNHEY, CDR2 SVGAGI. V lost 3 bases to trimming and J lost 4 bases; unmatched junction nucleotides: 6. The CDR3 sequence is CASSYRGQPYNEQFF. CDR3 sequence (DNA): TGTGCCAGCAGTTATCGGGGACAGCCGTACAATGAGCAGTTCTTC.

The rearrangement links TRBV7-9 to TRBJ2-2; D might be TRBD2 (6 bases). Germline CDR1 and CDR2: SEHNR and FQNEAQ (reference sequence). Between the trimmed V and J ends, which lost 1 base and 3 bases, there was a span of 12 bases. The CDR3 loop spans 16 amino acids. The CDR3 here is CASSLEASAYTGELFF. For the CDR3, the DNA is TGTGCCAGCAGCTTAGAGGCTAGCGCCTACACCGGGGAGCTGTTTTTT.

The chain recombines TRBV29-1 with TRBJ2-5; the D is unclear. TRBJ2-7 matches the DNA end more closely, so the J call is doubtful. This CDR3 comprises 12 residues. Per germline, CDR1 SQVTM and CDR2 ANQGSEA. CDR3: CSVGPDSYEQYF. The DNA for the CDR3 is TGCAGCGTTGGGCCTGACTCCTACGAGCAGTACTTC.

This clone was picked up a small number of times. The chain combines TRBV5-1 with TRBJ2-5, with TRBD1 as a possible D gene (5 bases). V dropped 7 bases and J dropped 5 bases, with 15 bases sitting between them. CDR3 size: 13 residues. The germline V gene has CDR1 SGHRS and CDR2 YFSETQ. The CDR3 region has the DNA TGCGCCAGCGCTGCAGGGATTCAGGAGACCCAGTACTTC. The encoded protein is CASAAGIQETQYF.

This sequence joins TRBV4-1 and TRBJ1-4; 8 positions match TRBD1. The CDR3 consists of 17 residues. With 3 bases clipped from V and 5 bases from J, the junction kept 11 bases outside the gene matches. From germline, CDR1 is MGHRA and CDR2 YSYEKL. CDR3 in DNA: TGCGCCAGCAGCCAGAGACCGCTACAGGGGGACAATGAAAAACTGTTTTTT. It specifies CASSQRPLQGDNEKLFF.

The chain recombines TRBV27 with TRBJ1-5, with a possible D match to TRBD1 (6 bases). V was shortened by 5 bases and J by 5 bases, with 19 bases between the two germline ends. Germline values: CDR1 MNHEY, CDR2 SMNVEV (reference sequence). The CDR3 is 16 residues long. CDR3 bases: TGTGCCAGCAGTCCAGGATGGACAGATCTCGATCAGCCCCAGCATTTT. Its translation is CASSPGWTDLDQPQHF.

The rearrangement joins TRBV7-2 to TRBJ1-1, with 8 nucleotides matching TRBD1. Germline CDR1 reads SGHTA; CDR2 reads FQGNSA. Losses at the gene ends were 2 bases for V and 5 bases for J; bases not matched to a gene: 7. This CDR3 comprises 15 residues. The CDR3 DNA is TGTGCCAGCAGCTTATTTCAGGGGGCAAGGACTGAAGCTTTCTTT. As protein: CASSLFQGARTEAFF.

This clone was seen many times. The genes are TRBV6-4 and TRBJ2-1, with 11 nucleotides matching TRBD2. The CDR3 contains 15 residues. Germline V gives CDR1 MRHNA, CDR2 SNTAGT. V lost 5 bases to trimming and J lost 4 bases; unmatched junction nucleotides: 4. CDR3 DNA sequence: TGTGCCAGCAGTCCGGGACTAGCGGAGTACAATGAGCAGTTCTTC. This translates into CASSPGLAEYNEQFF.

This chain links TRBV5-1 with TRBJ2-5, with 7 bases fitting TRBD2. The CDR3 sequence is 14 residues long. Germline values: CDR1 SGHRS, CDR2 YFSETQ. V dropped 5 bases and J dropped 2; count of bases not matched to a gene: 6. CDR3 sequence: CASSFKRGQETQYF. CDR3 sequence (DNA): TGCGCCAGCAGTTTCAAGCGGGGTCAAGAGACCCAGTACTTC.

The rearrangement uses TRBV11-2 and TRBJ2-2; D perhaps matches TRBD2 (5 bases). With 0 bases removed from V and 6 bases from J, the gap between germline ends came to 8 bases. CDR3 size: 14 residues. Germline values: CDR1 SGHAT, CDR2 FQNNGV. In DNA form, the CDR3 reads TGTGCCAGCAGCTTAGATGAGGGCGCCGGGGAGCTGTTTTTT. Translated, it gives CASSLDEGAGELFF.

CDR3 sequence: CASTPTGSVYNYGYTF. As DNA, the CDR3 is TGCGCCAGCACGCCCACCGGGTCAGTTTATAACTATGGCTACACCTTC. The chain recombines TRBV4-1 with TRBJ1-2; no reliable D call. Germline lookup yields CDR1 MGHRA and CDR2 YSYEKL. The V end was cut by 7 bases, the J end by 1 base, with 19 bases between. The length of the CDR3 is 16 residues.

V gene TRBV7-3 combines with J gene TRBJ2-2, with 12 positions matching TRBD2. The CDR3 is 15 residues long. The junction had 8 bases not matched to a gene; V was cut back by 5 bases and J by 10 bases. Germline lookup yields CDR1 SGHTA and CDR2 FQGTGA. The CDR3 sequence is CASSPLAGGPAELFF. CDR3 nucleotides: TGTGCCAGCAGCCCCCTAGCGGGAGGGCCCGCGGAGCTGTTTTTT.